The clone carrying this T cell receptor beta chain was observed many times. This specimen comes from a study of T-cell reconstitution after alpha-beta-depleted transplantation in children. For TCRbeta, the library was prepared with unique molecular identifiers. TCRdb redid the calling of the PCR reads with MiXCR, one entry per CDR3 protein. In the table there are about 200,000 distinct CDR3 sequences, roughly 6.6% of which are singletons. Germline lookup yields CDR1 DFQATT and CDR2 SNEGSKA (reference sequence). There are 17 residues in the CDR3. V was pared by 0 bases and J by 6 bases, with 14 bases of the junction left unmatched.

The V gene is TRBV20-1, the J gene TRBJ1-2, with 9 bases aligning to TRBD1. This receptor was taken from a boy younger than 10 with acute lymphoblastic leukemia, due to receive a stem cell transplant. The input for sequencing was PBMCs, taken before TCRalphabeta/CD19-depleted stem cell transplant. The CDR3 loop reads CSARDHLDPGQGDGYTF. The CDR3 bases are TGCAGTGCTAGAGATCATTTGGACCCGGGACAGGGAGATGGCTACACCTTC.